This record covers a single TCR beta chain. Its binding antigen is unknown. From the germline V gene, CDR1 is ENHRY and CDR2 is SYGVKD. Counted from cysteine to phenylalanine, this CDR3 has 12 amino acids. The entry carries no DNA sequence. Sequencing instrument: NextSeq 550. The Human TCR Profiling Kit (MiLaboratory) was used to prepare UMI-labeled 5' RACE TRB cDNA libraries. cDNA synthesis used the entire amount of extracted RNA, and PCR amplification then used the entire amount of cDNA produced. Libraries were prepared in parallel using an identical number of PCR cycles. The study's processing was this. About 50,000 +/- 10,000 unique UMI-labeled TRB cDNA molecules per library were extracted with MIGEC and MiXCR, with at least two reads per UMI required. Each library averaged about 37,000 +/- 9,700 functional in-frame TRB CDR3 nucleotide clonotypes without stop codons. After downsampling to 5000 UMI-labeled TRB molecules per sample, diversity metrics, including normalized Shannon-Wiener and Chao1, were computed in VDJtools. For the central five CDR3 residues, VDJtools calculated physicochemical properties weighted by clonotype size, namely interaction energy, strength, volume and Kidera factor 4. Based on TCRdb reprocessing of the reads, there is one entry per CDR3 protein sequence, and DNA is missing. The V and J calls were not made by the authors but by TCRdb's processing. For this sample, the table gives under 150,000 distinct CDR3 sequences. Jointly, the top ten make up about 0.62% of the sample.

This sample was taken from a study of CXCR3-negative and CXCR3-positive naive CD8 T cells (dated by TCRdb to between 2018 and 2020). Broadly, across the study: In total, 120 million to 150 million TRB reads were obtained, which works out to roughly 1.5 +/- 0.3 million reads per library. Data from under 12 donors, pooled across two independent experiments, went into the diversity and physicochemical repertoire analyses. For the TRBV-TRBJ cluster analysis, the naive subsets came from 5 or 6 donors, while the memory cells came from 3 donors. Here is what the overall study found, with its caveats: TRB CDR3s from CXCR3-positive naive cells showed higher hydrophobicity (lower Kidera factor 4), lower energy, and higher strength and volume indices than CXCR3-negative naive cells. Naive CXCR3-negative and CXCR3-positive cells from the same donor showed similar TRBV-TRBJ usage, whereas memory cells showed distinct patterns. Freshly isolated PBMCs were used for most assays because CXCR3 expression went down partially after cryopreservation. Because surface CD5, which is linked to self-reactivity in mice, was comparable between the naive subsets, TCR interaction strength was also inferred from TRB CDR3 physicochemical properties. Comparably high repertoire diversity was found in both naive subsets, whereas much lower repertoire diversity was found in memory CD8+ T cells.

Each CD8+ T cell subset was flow-sorted in triplicate, with over 250,000 cells per subset placed directly into RLT lysis buffer. To exclude memory contaminants, naive CD8+ T cells were stringently defined as CD45RO-CCR7+CD27+CD95-. Peripheral blood mononuclear cells were isolated from buffy coats using standard density gradient centrifugation. A FACSAria III was used to flow-sort naive CD8+ T cells into CXCR3-negative and CXCR3-positive populations. Total RNA was extracted from sorted cells with an RNeasy Mini Kit. The V and J genes are TRBV10-3 and TRBJ2-3. The sequenced material came from naive CXCR3+ CD8+ T cells from blood. The intended sense of this specimen's cell subset or site label: CD45RO-CCR7+CD27+CD95- naive CD8+ T cells expressing CXCR3 (TNR3+). The sequence derives from a human donor in good health. Some clones in this sample may be carry-over from other donors' samples. The CDR3 is CAISATVDTQYF.